This T cell receptor beta chain appears in the sequencing data of a study of blood T cell repertoires in COVID-19. The overall study: Material from acute and convalescent COVID-19 was sourced from the United States, Italy and Spain.

The assay was immunoSEQ multiplex PCR, and TCRdb's table has in-frame clones only and misses some. Of approximately 270,000 clones listed, approximately 83% were seen once; the top ten hold about 10%. Germline lookup yields CDR1 SGHRS and CDR2 YFSETQ. CDR3 size: 14 residues. The V segment lost 7 bases and the J segment 2 bases; nucleotides outside the gene matches: 3. In its sample, this clone was seen once. Material: peripheral blood. The receptor's source is a woman in her 70s with acute or convalescent COVID-19. J is TRBJ2-3 and V is TRBV5-1; 11 positions agree with TRBD2. CDR3 protein: CASRLAGFTDTQYF. The CDR3 DNA reads as TGCGCCAGCCGACTAGCGGGGTTCACAGATACGCAGTATTTT.